At least ten counts were recorded for the clone carrying this T cell receptor beta chain. What it binds is unknown. The data belong to a study of T cell repertoires in cytomegalovirus infection. In the study overall: Evidence of both CMV infection and a matching HLA type came from public TCR beta signatures.

CDR1 is LNHNV, CDR2 YYDKDF, per germline (reference sequence). With 0 bases removed from V and 2 bases from J, the gap between germline ends came to 8 bases. This CDR3 spans 15 amino acids. The study, taken as a whole, reports: Clonotypes of TCR beta that were HLA-C-restricted and CMV-specific dominated the ex vivo response.

Using its own MiXCR run on the reads, TCRdb lists one record per CDR3 protein. This sample carries 650,000 to 900,000 distinct CDR3 sequences, approximately 32% of them seen once, and the ten largest clones take about an eighth. The sample was cultured CD8+ T cells from PBMCs, taken from culture after CMV antigen stimulation. This sequence joins TRBV15 and TRBJ1-5; D gene ambiguous. The receptor was isolated from a human donor in good health (CMV status not recorded). Some clones in this sample may be carry-over from other donors' samples. This chain's CDR3 is CATSRDGRGNQPQHF. The CDR3, as DNA: TGTGCCACCAGCAGAGACGGGAGGGGCAATCAGCCCCAGCATTTT.